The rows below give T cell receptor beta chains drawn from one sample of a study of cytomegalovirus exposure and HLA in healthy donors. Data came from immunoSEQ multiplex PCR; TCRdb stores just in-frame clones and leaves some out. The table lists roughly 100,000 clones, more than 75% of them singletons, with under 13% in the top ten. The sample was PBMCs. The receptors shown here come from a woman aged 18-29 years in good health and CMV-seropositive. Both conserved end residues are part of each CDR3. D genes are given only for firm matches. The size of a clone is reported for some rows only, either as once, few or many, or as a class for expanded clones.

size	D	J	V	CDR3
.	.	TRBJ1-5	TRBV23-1	CASSPPRTASNQPQHF
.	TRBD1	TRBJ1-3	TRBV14	CASSPGQGYNTIYF
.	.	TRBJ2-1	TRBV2	CASSEYNEQFF
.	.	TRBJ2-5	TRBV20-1	CSASPDETQYF
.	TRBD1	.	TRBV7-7	CASSPDRASSYEQYF
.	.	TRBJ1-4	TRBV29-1	CSVGNQGTGEKLFF
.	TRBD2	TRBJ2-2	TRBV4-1	CASTHELAGGTGELFF
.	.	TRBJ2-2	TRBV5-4	CASSLRQLNTGELFF
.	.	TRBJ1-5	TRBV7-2	CASSRLGEPQHF
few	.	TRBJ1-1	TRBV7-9	CASSLGGSSGTEAFF
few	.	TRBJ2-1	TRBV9	CASGKRASLGGNEQFF
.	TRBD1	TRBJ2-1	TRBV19	CASSIPRGKYNEQFF
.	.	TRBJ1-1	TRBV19	CASNNKPPLVPEAFF
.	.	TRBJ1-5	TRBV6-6	CASSYYGNQPQHF
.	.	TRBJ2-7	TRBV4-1	CASSLGRGSSYEQYF
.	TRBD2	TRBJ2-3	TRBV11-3	CASSPGLAGDGTDTQYF
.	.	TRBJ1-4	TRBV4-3	CASSRTENNEKLFF
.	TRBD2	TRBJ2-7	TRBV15	CATSSDPTSGGYEQYF
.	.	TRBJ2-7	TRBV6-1	CASSGRLGHSFLSYEQYF
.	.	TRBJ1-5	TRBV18	CASSPLGPSGGQPQHF